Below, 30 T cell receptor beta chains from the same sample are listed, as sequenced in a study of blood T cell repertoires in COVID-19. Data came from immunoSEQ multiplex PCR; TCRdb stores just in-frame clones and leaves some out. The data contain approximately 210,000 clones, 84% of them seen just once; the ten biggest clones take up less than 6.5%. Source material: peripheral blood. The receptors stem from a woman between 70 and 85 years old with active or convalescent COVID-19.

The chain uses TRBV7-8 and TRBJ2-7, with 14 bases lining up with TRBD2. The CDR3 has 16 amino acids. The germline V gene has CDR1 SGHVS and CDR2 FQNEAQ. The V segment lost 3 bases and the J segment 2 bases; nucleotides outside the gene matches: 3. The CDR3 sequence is CASSFRLAGGPYEQYF. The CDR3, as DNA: TGTGCCAGCAGCTTCAGACTAGCGGGAGGGCCCTACGAGCAGTACTTC.

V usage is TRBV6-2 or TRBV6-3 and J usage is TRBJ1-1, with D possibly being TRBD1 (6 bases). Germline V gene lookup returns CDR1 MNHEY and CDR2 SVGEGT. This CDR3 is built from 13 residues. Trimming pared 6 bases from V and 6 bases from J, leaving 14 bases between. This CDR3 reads CASSPYRVPEAFF. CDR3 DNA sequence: TGTGCCAGCAGCCCCTACAGGGTCCCTGAAGCTTTCTTT.

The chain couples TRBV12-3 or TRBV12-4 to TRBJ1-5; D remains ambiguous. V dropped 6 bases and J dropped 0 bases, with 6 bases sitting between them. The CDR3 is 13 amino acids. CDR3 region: CASSDNSNQPQHF. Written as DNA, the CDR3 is TGTGCCAGCAGCGACAATAGCAATCAGCCCCAGCATTTT.

The CDR3 sequence: CASSQGAGSYNEQFF. The CDR3 nucleotides read TGTGCCAGCAGCCAAGGGGCGGGCTCCTACAATGAGCAGTTCTTC. The gene calls are TRBV3-1 (or the pseudogene TRBV3-2) and TRBJ2-1, with D perhaps TRBD2 (5 bases). The ends were cut back, 1 base at V and 0 bases at J, with 7 bases in the middle. CDR3 length equals 15 residues. CDR1 LGHDT and CDR2 YNNKEL come from the germline V gene (reference sequence).

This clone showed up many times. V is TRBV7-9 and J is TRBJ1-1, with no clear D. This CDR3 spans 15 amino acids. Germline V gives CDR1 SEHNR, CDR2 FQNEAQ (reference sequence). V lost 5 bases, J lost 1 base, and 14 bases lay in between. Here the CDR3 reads CASSPSSGKNTEAFF. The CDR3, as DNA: TGTGCCAGCAGCCCCAGCTCCGGGAAGAACACTGAAGCTTTCTTT.

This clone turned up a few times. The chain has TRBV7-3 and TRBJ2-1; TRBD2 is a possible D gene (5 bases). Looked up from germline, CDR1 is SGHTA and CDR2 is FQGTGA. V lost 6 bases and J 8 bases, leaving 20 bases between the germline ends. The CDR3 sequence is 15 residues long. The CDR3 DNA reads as TGTGCCAGCAGTTACAGAGGGTCCGGCTCGGATGAGCAGTTCTTC. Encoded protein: CASSYRGSGSDEQFF.

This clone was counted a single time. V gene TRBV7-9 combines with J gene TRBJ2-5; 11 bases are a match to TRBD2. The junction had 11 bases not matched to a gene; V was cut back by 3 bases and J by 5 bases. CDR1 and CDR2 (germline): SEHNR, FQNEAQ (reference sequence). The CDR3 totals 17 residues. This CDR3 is CASSFFGTSGQGETQYF. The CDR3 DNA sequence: TGTGCCAGCAGCTTTTTTGGGACTAGCGGCCAGGGGGAGACCCAGTACTTC.

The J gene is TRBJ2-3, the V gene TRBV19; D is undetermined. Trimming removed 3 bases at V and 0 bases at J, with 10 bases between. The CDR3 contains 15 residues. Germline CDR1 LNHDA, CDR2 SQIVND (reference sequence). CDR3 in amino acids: CASSISLLSTDTQYF. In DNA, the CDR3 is TGTGCCAGTAGTATCTCTTTACTGAGCACAGATACGCAGTATTTT.

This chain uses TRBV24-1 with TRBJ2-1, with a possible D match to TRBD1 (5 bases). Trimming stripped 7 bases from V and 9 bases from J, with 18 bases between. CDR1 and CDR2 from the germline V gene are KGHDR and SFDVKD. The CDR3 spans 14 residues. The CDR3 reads CATRDNLDSGEQFF. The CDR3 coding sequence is TGTGCCACCAGGGACAACCTAGACTCGGGTGAGCAGTTCTTC.

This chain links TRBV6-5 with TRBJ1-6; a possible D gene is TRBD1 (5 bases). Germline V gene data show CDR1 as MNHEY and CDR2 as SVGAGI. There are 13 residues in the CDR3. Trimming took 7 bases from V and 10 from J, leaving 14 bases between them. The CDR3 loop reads CASIGPRGSPLHF. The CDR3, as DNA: TGTGCCAGCATAGGGCCTAGGGGATCACCCCTCCACTTT.

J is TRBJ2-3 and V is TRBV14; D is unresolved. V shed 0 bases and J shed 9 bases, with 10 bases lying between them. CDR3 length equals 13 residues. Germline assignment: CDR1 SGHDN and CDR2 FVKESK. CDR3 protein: CASSQDSPLTQYF. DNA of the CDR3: TGTGCCAGCAGCCAAGATTCACCCCTAACGCAGTATTTT.

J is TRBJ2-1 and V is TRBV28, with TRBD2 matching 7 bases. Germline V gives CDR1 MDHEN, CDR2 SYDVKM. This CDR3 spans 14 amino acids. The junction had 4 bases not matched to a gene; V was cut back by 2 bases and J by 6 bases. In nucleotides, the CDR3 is TGTGCCAGCAGTTTAACCGGGACTATCAATGAGCAGTTCTTC. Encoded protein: CASSLTGTINEQFF.

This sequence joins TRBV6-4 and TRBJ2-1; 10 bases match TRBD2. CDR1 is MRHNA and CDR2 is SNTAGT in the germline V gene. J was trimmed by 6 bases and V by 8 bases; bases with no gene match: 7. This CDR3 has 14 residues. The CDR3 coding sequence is TGTGCCAGCTCGGCTAGCGGGAGAGTCAATGAGCAGTTCTTC. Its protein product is CASSASGRVNEQFF.

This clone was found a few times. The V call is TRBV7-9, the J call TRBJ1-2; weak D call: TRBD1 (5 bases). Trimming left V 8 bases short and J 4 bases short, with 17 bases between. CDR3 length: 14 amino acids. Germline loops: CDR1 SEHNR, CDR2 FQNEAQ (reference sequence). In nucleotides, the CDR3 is TGTGCCAGCCTAGGAGCACAGGCCAGCTATGGCTACACCTTC. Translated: CASLGAQASYGYTF.

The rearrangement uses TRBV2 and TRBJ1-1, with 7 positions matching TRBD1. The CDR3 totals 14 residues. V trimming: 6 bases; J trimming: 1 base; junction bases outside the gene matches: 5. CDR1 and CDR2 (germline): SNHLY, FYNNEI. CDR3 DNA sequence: TGTGCCAGCAGGATCTACAGGGGGAACACTGAAGCTTTCTTT. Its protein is CASRIYRGNTEAFF.

The CDR3 DNA reads TGTGCCAGCAGACCCCAGACTGCATTCGAGGGCTACACCTTC. It translates to CASRPQTAFEGYTF. This chain connects TRBV28 to TRBJ1-2, with D hard to call. Trimming removed 6 bases at V and 8 bases at J, with 19 bases between. Germline values: CDR1 MDHEN, CDR2 SYDVKM. This CDR3 comprises 14 residues.

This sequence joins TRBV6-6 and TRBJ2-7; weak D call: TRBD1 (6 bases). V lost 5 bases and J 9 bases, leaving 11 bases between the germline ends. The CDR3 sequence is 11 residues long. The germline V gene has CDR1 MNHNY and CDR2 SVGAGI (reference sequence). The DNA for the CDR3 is TGTGCCAGCAGTCCAAAAGGGGGGCAGTACTTC. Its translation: CASSPKGGQYF.

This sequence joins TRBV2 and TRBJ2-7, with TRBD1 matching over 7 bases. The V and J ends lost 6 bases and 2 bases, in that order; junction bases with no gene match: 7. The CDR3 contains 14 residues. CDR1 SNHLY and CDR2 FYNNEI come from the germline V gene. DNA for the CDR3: TGTGCCAGCAGCAGCCAAGGGACAGCCTACGAGCAGTACTTC. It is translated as CASSSQGTAYEQYF.

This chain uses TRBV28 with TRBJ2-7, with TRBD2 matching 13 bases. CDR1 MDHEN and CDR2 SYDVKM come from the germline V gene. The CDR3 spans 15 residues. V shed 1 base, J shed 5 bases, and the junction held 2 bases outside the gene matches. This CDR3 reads CASSLLLAGGDEQYF. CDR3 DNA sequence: TGTGCCAGCAGTTTATTACTAGCGGGGGGGGACGAGCAGTACTTC.

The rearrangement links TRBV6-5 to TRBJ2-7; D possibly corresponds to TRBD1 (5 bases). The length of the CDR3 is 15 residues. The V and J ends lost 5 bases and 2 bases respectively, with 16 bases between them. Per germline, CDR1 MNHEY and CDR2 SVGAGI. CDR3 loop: CASSKQATVTYEQYF. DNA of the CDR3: TGTGCCAGCAGTAAGCAGGCGACAGTTACCTACGAGCAGTACTTC.

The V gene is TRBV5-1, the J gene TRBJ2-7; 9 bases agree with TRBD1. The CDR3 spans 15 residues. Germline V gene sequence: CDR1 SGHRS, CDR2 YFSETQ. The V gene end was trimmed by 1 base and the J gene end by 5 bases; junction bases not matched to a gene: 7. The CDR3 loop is CASSLWDREDHEQYF. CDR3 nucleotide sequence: TGCGCCAGCAGCTTGTGGGACAGGGAGGACCACGAGCAGTACTTC.

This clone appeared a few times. The DNA for the CDR3 is TGTGCCAGCAGCCCCCGCCCCCGACAGGGGGGCTCCTACGAGCAGTACTTC. Translation: CASSPRPRQGGSYEQYF. The V call is TRBV5-4, the J call TRBJ2-7, with TRBD1 matching 9 bases. This CDR3 is 17 amino acids long. CDR1 SGHNT and CDR2 YYREEE come from the germline V gene (reference sequence). J was trimmed by 0 bases and V by 4 bases; bases with no gene match: 11.

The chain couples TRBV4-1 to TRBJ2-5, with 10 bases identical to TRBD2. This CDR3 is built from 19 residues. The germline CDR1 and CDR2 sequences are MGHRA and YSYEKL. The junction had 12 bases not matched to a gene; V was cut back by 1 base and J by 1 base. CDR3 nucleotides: TGCGCCAGCAGCCAAGGTACCCCGTCCCTAGCGGGAGTCCAAGAGACCCAGTACTTC. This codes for CASSQGTPSLAGVQETQYF.

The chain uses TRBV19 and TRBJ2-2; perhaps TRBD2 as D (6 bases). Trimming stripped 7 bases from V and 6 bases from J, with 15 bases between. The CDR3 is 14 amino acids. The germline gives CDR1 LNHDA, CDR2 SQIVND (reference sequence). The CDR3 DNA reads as TGTGCCAGTAAGGCGGGACGGAAGGCCGGGGAGCTGTTTTTT. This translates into CASKAGRKAGELFF.

The CDR3 bases are TGTGCCAGCAGTTATCGGGGAGGACCCAACAGAGATACGCAGTATTTT. Protein sequence: CASSYRGGPNRDTQYF. The rearrangement joins TRBV6-2 or TRBV6-3 to TRBJ2-3; perhaps TRBD2 as D (6 bases). The V end lost 3 bases, the J end lost 5 bases, and 18 bases lay between the germline ends. The CDR3 length is 16 residues. Looked up from germline, CDR1 is MNHEY and CDR2 is SVGEGT.

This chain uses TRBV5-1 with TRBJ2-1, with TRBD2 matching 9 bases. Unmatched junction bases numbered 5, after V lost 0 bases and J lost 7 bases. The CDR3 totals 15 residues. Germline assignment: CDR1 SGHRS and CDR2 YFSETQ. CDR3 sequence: CASSLVTSGLNEQFF. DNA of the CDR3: TGCGCCAGCAGCTTGGTTACTAGCGGGCTAAATGAGCAGTTCTTC.

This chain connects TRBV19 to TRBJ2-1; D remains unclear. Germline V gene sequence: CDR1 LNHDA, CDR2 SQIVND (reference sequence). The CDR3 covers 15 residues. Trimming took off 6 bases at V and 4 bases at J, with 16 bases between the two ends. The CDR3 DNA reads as TGTGCCAGTAGCGAACTCCCGAGAGCTTACAATGAGCAGTTCTTC. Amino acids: CASSELPRAYNEQFF.

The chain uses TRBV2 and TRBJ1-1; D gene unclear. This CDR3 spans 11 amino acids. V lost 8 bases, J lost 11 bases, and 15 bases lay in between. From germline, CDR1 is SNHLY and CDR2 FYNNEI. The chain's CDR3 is CASERAQAAFF. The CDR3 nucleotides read TGTGCCAGCGAGAGGGCCCAGGCGGCTTTCTTT.

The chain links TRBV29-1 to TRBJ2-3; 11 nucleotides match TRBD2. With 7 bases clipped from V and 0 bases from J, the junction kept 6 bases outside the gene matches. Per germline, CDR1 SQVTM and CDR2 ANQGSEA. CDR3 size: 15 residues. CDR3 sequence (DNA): TGCAGCGGCGCAGGGACTAGCGGAAGCACAGATACGCAGTATTTT. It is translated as CSGAGTSGSTDTQYF.

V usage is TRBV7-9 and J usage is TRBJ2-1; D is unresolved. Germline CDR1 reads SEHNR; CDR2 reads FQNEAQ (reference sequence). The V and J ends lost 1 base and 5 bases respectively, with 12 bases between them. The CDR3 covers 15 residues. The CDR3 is CASSLVATRNNEQFF. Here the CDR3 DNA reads TGTGCCAGCAGCTTAGTGGCCACCAGGAACAATGAGCAGTTCTTC.